This section outlines one TCR beta chain sequence together with its context. The antigen this receptor binds is unknown. No much larger clone is present one base from it, and per-base qualities are unavailable. This sample stems from a study of blood T cell repertoires in COVID-19 (dated by TCRdb to 2020 to 2022). For the wider study: Samples covering the acute and convalescent phases of COVID-19 were provided by collaborators in the United States, Italy and Spain. The prospective study material was composed of cDNA or gDNA derived from T cells, B-cell-depleted T cells, or PBMCs. Deeply sampled blood TCRbeta repertoires from subjects exposed to, actively infected with, or recovered from COVID-19 were included in the dataset. A freely available public database, intended as a resource for researchers studying the immune response to SARS-CoV-2, is where the repertoires were released. Samples were obtained from the ongoing ImmuneRACE study (first 160 participants) and from about 1,300 subjects provided by 6 global collaborators. Sample metadata almost always included a de-identified subject ID, COVID-19 status, age in years and sex. Where HLA class I and class II types were available, the types were taken from metadata supplied by the sample provider, not from assay-based typing.

TCRbeta CDR3 regions were amplified from genomic DNA using the immunoSEQ Assay, a bias-controlled multiplex PCR. The paper's processing steps were these. Within the assay, amplification of reference gene primers was used to estimate how many nucleated cells each sample contained. Sequence reads were collapsed and filtered to measure the absolute abundance of every unique TCRbeta CDR3 rearrangement. For each sample, productive Simpson clonality was calculated by taking the square root of Simpson's diversity index across productive rearrangements. What TCRdb holds here is the immuneACCESS table cut down to in-frame rearrangements. Part of the clones is not present; checked against another copy, under half of the missing clones reflect an unresolved V gene, and the others are unexplained. V, J and clone size are taken as reported in that table, and D and trimming were inferred from the DNA itself. The sample table lists 150,000 to 200,000 clones, about four fifths of them with a count of one. The ten largest make up roughly a fifth of the sample.

Trimming costs V 1 base and J 1 base, and their ends lie 13 bases apart. In the germline V gene (reference sequence), CDR1 corresponds to LGHDT and CDR2 to YNNKEL. The CDR3 spans 16 residues, from the cysteine through the phenylalanine. Here the CDR3 DNA is all that survives: 48 bases in frame from base 1. A second Seattle source provided samples from volunteer blood donors who had recovered from COVID-19. The collaborating institutions used their own protocols to collect whole blood in K2EDTA tubes. For TCRbeta analysis, collaborators shipped samples in one of three forms: frozen whole blood, isolated PBMCs, or DNA extracted from either of those sample types. Results the study describes overall, beyond this receptor: The amount of clinical and demographic metadata varied by source and participant and was provided uncurated.

The sample consisted of peripheral blood. The sequence derives from a woman in her 70s who had recovered from COVID-19. The chain couples TRBV3-1 (or the pseudogene TRBV3-2) to TRBJ2-5, with the identity of the D gene unclear. The nucleotide sequence reads TGTGCCAGCAGCCAAGGGTTTTGGGCCCCCCAAGAGACCCAGTACTTC. It translates to CASSQGFWAPQETQYF.